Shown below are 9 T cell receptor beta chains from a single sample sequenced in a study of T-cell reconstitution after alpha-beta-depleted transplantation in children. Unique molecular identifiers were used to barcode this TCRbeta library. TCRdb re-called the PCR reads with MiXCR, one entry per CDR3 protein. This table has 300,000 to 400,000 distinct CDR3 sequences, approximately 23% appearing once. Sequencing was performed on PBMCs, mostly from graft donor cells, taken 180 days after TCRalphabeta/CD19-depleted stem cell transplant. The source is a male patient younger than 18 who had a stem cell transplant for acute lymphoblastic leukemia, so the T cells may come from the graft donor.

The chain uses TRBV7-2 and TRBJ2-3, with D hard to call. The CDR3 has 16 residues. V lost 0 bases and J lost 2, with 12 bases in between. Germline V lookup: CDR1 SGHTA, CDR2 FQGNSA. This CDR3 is CASSLAVRGTTDTQYF. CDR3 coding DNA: TGTGCCAGCAGCTTAGCAGTTAGAGGTACCACAGATACGCAGTATTTT.

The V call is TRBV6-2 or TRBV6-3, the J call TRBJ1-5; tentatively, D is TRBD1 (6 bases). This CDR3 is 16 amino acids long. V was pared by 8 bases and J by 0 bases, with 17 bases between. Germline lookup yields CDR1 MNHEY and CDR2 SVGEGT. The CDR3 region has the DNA TGTGCCAGCGGACAGCTCTATGGCTATAGCAATCAGCCCCAGCATTTT. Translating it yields CASGQLYGYSNQPQHF.

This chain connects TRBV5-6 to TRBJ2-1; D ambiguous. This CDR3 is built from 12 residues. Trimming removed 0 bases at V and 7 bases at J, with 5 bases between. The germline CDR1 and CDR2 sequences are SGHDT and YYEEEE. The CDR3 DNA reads TGTGCCAGCAGCTTGGCGACGAATGAGCAGTTCTTC. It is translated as CASSLATNEQFF.

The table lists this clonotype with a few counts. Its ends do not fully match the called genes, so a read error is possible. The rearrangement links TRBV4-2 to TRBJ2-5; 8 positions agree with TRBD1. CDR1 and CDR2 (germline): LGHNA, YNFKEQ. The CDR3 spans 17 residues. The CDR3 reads CASSPRRLTGAQETQYF. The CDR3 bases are TGTGCCAGCAGCCCCCGGAGGTTGACAGGGGCGCAAGAAACCCAGTACTTC.

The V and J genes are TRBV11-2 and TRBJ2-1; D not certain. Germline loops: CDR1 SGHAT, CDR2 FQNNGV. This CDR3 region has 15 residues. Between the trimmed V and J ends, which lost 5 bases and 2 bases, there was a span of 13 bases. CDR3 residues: CASSLISFTYNEQFF. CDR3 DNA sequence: TGTGCCAGCAGCCTTATCTCCTTCACCTACAATGAGCAGTTCTTC.

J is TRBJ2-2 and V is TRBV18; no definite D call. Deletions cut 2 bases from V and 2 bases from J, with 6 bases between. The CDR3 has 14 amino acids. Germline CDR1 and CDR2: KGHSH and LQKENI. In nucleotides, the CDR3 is TGTGCCAGCTCACCATTGGATAACACCGGGGAGCTGTTTTTT. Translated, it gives CASSPLDNTGELFF.

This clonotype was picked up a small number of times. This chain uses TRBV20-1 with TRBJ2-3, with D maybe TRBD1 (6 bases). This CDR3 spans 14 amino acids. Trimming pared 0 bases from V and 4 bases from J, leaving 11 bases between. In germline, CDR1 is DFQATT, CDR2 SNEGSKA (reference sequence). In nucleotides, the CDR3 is TGCAGTGCTAGAGACACCACAGGGTCAGATACGCAGTATTTT. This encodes CSARDTTGSDTQYF.

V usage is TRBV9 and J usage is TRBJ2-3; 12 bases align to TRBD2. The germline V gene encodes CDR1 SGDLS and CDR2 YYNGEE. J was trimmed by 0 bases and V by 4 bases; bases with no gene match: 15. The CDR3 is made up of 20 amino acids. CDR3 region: CASSPGLAGPLLSSTDTQYF. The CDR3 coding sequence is TGTGCCAGCAGCCCAGGACTAGCGGGGCCCCTCCTTTCTAGCACAGATACGCAGTATTTT.

DNA for the CDR3: TGTGCCAGCAGCTTGAGGGGACTAGCGCTACTAGCCAAAAACATTCAGTACTTC. It is translated as CASSLRGLALLAKNIQYF. The chain carries TRBV11-2 and TRBJ2-4, with TRBD2 matching over 10 bases. Germline values: CDR1 SGHAT, CDR2 FQNNGV. V trimming: 3 bases; J trimming: 0 bases; junction bases outside the gene matches: 8. The CDR3 spans 18 residues.